This T cell receptor beta chain derives from a study of T cell repertoires in aging, cancer and after chemotherapy. Study at large: Glioblastoma patients receiving temozolomide-based therapy gave paired samples before and after chemotherapy. The whole study produced a dataset of several million TCR reads.

Whole-study findings and limits: In each cancer cohort, median generation probability increased across chemotherapy, suggesting thymic output rebounded. Untreated cancer patients had significantly lower blood TCR diversity than age-matched healthy donors.

V was clipped by 6 bases and J by 0 bases, with 15 bases between them. The CDR3 length is 16 residues. Amplification of TCR beta used genomic DNA extracted from peripheral blood. For this clonotype: Its antigen is unidentified.

TRB rearrangements spanning V, D and J were amplified using mixed TRB-A/B primers. Via MiXCR, TCRdb re-called the multiplex PCR reads, giving one row per CDR3 protein. Among roughly 940 distinct CDR3 sequences listed, over 20% were seen once. This chain joins TRBV12-3 or TRBV12-4 and TRBJ2-1; TRBD2 might be the D (6 bases). This receptor was identified in a human donor with a solid tumor. The sequencing input was blood. Here the CDR3 DNA reads TGTGCCAGCAGCCCCCCAATCGGGAGCTCCTACAATGAGCAGTTCTTC. This translates into CASSPPIGSSYNEQFF.